This T cell receptor (beta chain) appears in the sequencing data of a study of metastatic and nonmetastatic thyroid tumors (dated by TCRdb to 2020 to 2021). For context, the study as a whole: The researchers compared repertoires between peripheral blood samples and tumor or nodule tissue samples from patients with malignant or benign thyroid disease.

Library construction relied on PCR. Sequencing relied on an Illumina HiSeq 4000. High-throughput sequencing was used to profile the TCR beta-chain CDR3 region of each patient. In the original analysis: The researchers built a classifier to tell apart papillary thyroid cancer patients with distant metastasis, based on CDR3 differences among clinicopathological groups. Repertoire diversity was assessed with the Shannon index, and tumor-blood repertoire similarity with the Morisita-Horn index. TCRdb passed the public sequencing reads through fastp at Q25 and MiXCR, retaining productive beta sequences. TCRdb's processing, not the authors' own work, is the source of the V and J calls. A total of 23,000 or so clones appear in this sample, approximately 22% of them only once. More than 25% of the sample comes from the top ten. Including the terminal cysteine and phenylalanine, the CDR3 comprises 16 residues. Only CDR3 DNA remains: 48 bases, in frame from the first base. From the germline V gene, CDR1 is SGHAT and CDR2 is FQNNGV. V ends up 7 bases short and J 4 bases short, with an unmatched junction base count of 15.

General study outcomes and caveats: In both blood and tumor samples, TCR beta diversity was reported to be significantly higher in malignant tumors than in benign nodules.

No patient had received any treatment before thyroid surgery. Patient clinical samples collected from about 2012 to 2018 were retrospectively analysed using T-cell receptor beta sequencing. Many counts were recorded for this clone. The antigen it binds to is not known. Per-nucleotide qualities are absent, and no much larger clonotype sits a single base away. This TCR was recovered from a male donor with papillary thyroid cancer or a benign thyroid nodule (not recorded which). Some clones in this sample may be carry-over from other donors' samples. The rearrangement combines TRBV11-2 with TRBJ2-7; TRBD1 agrees with 8 junctional bases. The sequenced sample was blood. CDR3 protein: CASTLYGTGMAYEQYF. The bases are TGTGCCAGCACCCTCTATGGGACAGGCATGGCGTACGAGCAGTACTTC.